Below are 27 T cell receptor beta chains sequenced from a single sample in a study of T cells in localized non-small cell lung cancer (dated by TCRdb to about 2020). Library creation used the immunoSEQ multiplex PCR assay. TCRdb provides this immuneACCESS table in a form limited to in-frame rearrangements. Some clones are lacking; in checked studies, under half of them reflect an unresolved V gene, and why the rest are absent is not known. The sample table shows 75,000 to 95,000 clones, and around three quarters are seen once. The top ten clonotypes cover approximately 21% of the sample. The starting material was PBMCs, obtained before any cancer treatment. The origin of the receptors is a man aged 35-69 years with stage II squamous cell lung carcinoma.

This sequence joins TRBV6-5 and TRBJ1-1; TRBD1 might be the D (6 bases). Trimming stripped 6 bases from V and 0 bases from J, with 14 bases between. Germline lookup yields CDR1 MNHEY and CDR2 SVGAGI. This CDR3 is 15 amino acids long. The CDR3 protein is CASSESQGLNTEAFF. As DNA, the CDR3 is TGTGCCAGCAGCGAATCCCAGGGGTTGAACACTGAAGCTTTCTTT.

The genes are TRBV4-2 and TRBJ2-5, with D perhaps given as TRBD1 or TRBD2 (5 bases each). Trimming pared 0 bases from V and 3 bases from J, leaving 11 bases between. CDR1 and CDR2 from the germline V gene are LGHNA and YNFKEQ. The CDR3 has 15 residues. The CDR3 sequence is CASSQDPGTEETQYF. The CDR3 coding sequence is TGTGCCAGCAGCCAAGACCCAGGGACCGAAGAGACCCAGTACTTC.

The sample holds a few counts of this clone. The CDR3 spells CASSEQWRPSYNEQFF. The CDR3 nucleotides are TGTGCCAGCAGTGAACAGTGGCGGCCTTCCTACAATGAGCAGTTCTTC. The chain couples TRBV6-1 to TRBJ2-1; D is undetermined. Germline V CDR1 and CDR2: MNHNS, SASEGT. V was trimmed by 2 bases and J by 1 base, leaving 12 bases between them. The length of the CDR3 is 16 residues.

The genes are TRBV28 and TRBJ1-2; D might be TRBD1 (6 bases). The germline CDR1 and CDR2 sequences are MDHEN and SYDVKM. The V end lost 2 bases, the J end lost 6 bases, and 13 bases lay between the germline ends. The CDR3 has 14 amino acids. The CDR3 DNA reads as TGTGCCAGCAGTTTAAGGGGGACTTGGGATGGCTACACCTTC. The encoded protein is CASSLRGTWDGYTF.

This chain connects TRBV28 to TRBJ2-1; possible D gene TRBD2, 6 bases. The CDR3 loop spans 14 amino acids. Trimming shortened V by 6 bases and J by 2 bases, and 11 bases separated the two germline ends. CDR1 and CDR2 from the germline V gene are MDHEN and SYDVKM. The CDR3 protein is CASRGSGPYNEQFF. Written as DNA, the CDR3 is TGTGCCAGCAGGGGTAGCGGACCCTACAATGAGCAGTTCTTC.

This chain links TRBV10-3 with TRBJ2-7; D remains ambiguous. The CDR3 extends over 14 amino acids. V gave up 2 bases and J gave up 6 bases, with 14 bases separating them. CDR1 and CDR2 (germline): ENHRY, SYGVKD. This CDR3 reads CAISEGLTSGEQYF. In DNA form, the CDR3 reads TGTGCCATCAGTGAGGGTCTGACTTCGGGCGAGCAGTACTTC.

This chain joins TRBV6-6 and TRBJ1-4; no clear D. The CDR3 spans 16 residues. Between the trimmed V and J ends, which lost 5 bases and 6 bases, there was a span of 19 bases. Looked up from germline, CDR1 is MNHNY and CDR2 is SVGAGI (reference sequence). Written as DNA, the CDR3 is TGTGCCAGCAGTAGCGGAGAGGTGCAGCGTGATGAAAAACTGTTTTTT. It encodes CASSSGEVQRDEKLFF.

This clone was observed a single time. This chain links TRBV7-6 with TRBJ2-5; 10 nucleotides agree with TRBD2. Germline values: CDR1 SGHVS, CDR2 FNYEAQ. J gave up 2 bases and V 5 bases, and 14 bases lay outside the gene matches. The CDR3 consists of 18 residues. Here the CDR3 reads CASSPGLAGESPQETQYF. DNA for the CDR3: TGTGCCAGCAGCCCAGGTCTAGCGGGGGAGAGTCCTCAAGAGACCCAGTACTTC.

The V call is TRBV5-1, the J call TRBJ2-5; TRBD1 agrees at 7 bases. The V gene end was trimmed by 1 base and the J gene end by 7 bases; junction bases not matched to a gene: 13. The CDR3 spans 16 residues. Germline V gene sequence: CDR1 SGHRS, CDR2 YFSETQ. CDR3 DNA: TGCGCCAGCAGCTTGCTCCCCGAGACAGGGTCGGGGACCCAGTACTTC. As protein: CASSLLPETGSGTQYF.

This chain connects TRBV30 to TRBJ2-1; possibly TRBD1 or TRBD2 for D (6 bases each). The CDR3 is made up of 13 amino acids. The V end lost 2 bases, the J end lost 7 bases, and 12 bases lay between the germline ends. CDR1 is GTSNPN, CDR2 SVGIG, per germline (reference sequence). The DNA of the CDR3 is TGTGCCTGGAGTCTCGGGGGCTGGAATGAGCAGTTCTTC. It encodes CAWSLGGWNEQFF.

The chain has TRBV5-1 and TRBJ1-2, with a weak D call TRBD1 (6 bases). CDR3 length: 13 amino acids. V was trimmed by 4 bases and J by 3 bases, leaving 10 bases between them. Germline V gene lookup returns CDR1 SGHRS and CDR2 YFSETQ. The CDR3 here is CASSQDSYYGYTF. In DNA, the CDR3 is TGCGCCAGCAGCCAGGACAGCTACTATGGCTACACCTTC.

The chain is built from TRBV19 and TRBJ2-1; either TRBD1 or TRBD2 may supply D (5 bases each). The CDR3 totals 16 residues. Germline assignment: CDR1 LNHDA and CDR2 SQIVND (reference sequence). V was shortened by 1 base and J by 6 bases, with 16 bases between the two germline ends. CDR3 sequence: CASSIGTGYGSNEQFF. The CDR3 DNA sequence: TGTGCCAGTAGTATAGGAACAGGATATGGGAGCAATGAGCAGTTCTTC.

This clone appeared a single time. This rearrangement joins TRBV30 to TRBJ1-5, with D perhaps matching TRBD1 (5 bases). The ends were cut back, 1 base at V and 6 bases at J, with 10 bases in the middle. CDR3 size: 13 residues. Germline V gene data show CDR1 as GTSNPN and CDR2 as SVGIG (reference sequence). The CDR3 bases are TGTGCCTGGAGTGGGGGCAGGAGTCAGCCCCAGCATTTT. Its protein product is CAWSGGRSQPQHF.

The V gene is TRBV7-9, the J gene TRBJ2-1, with D unclear. The CDR3 is made up of 12 amino acids. The V gene lost 1 base and the J gene lost 10 bases, with 8 bases spanning the gap. Germline CDR1 reads SEHNR; CDR2 reads FQNEAQ (reference sequence). CDR3 coding DNA: TGTGCCAGCAGCTTAGATTCAAGGGAGCAGTTCTTC. Protein product: CASSLDSREQFF.

CDR3: CASSLGLANYNEQFF. CDR3 coding DNA: TGTGCCAGCAGTTTAGGGCTAGCGAACTACAATGAGCAGTTCTTC. The chain links TRBV28 to TRBJ2-1, with a weak D call TRBD2 (6 bases). There are 15 residues in the CDR3. V lost 2 bases and J lost 3, with 11 bases in between. From germline, CDR1 is MDHEN and CDR2 SYDVKM.

This clone was detected a few times. The chain links TRBV11-2 to TRBJ2-1; D is uncertain. The CDR3 sequence is 13 residues long. Germline CDR1 reads SGHAT; CDR2 reads FQNNGV. Between the trimmed V and J ends, which lost 2 bases and 5 bases, there was a span of 7 bases. CDR3 protein: CASSLRAHNEQFF. Here the CDR3 DNA reads TGTGCCAGCAGCTTAAGGGCCCACAATGAGCAGTTCTTC.

J is TRBJ2-5 and V is TRBV19, with D possibly TRBD1 on 6 matching bases. The V and J ends lost 0 bases and 4 bases respectively, with 12 bases between them. The germline CDR1 and CDR2 sequences are LNHDA and SQIVND (reference sequence). The CDR3 runs 15 residues. In DNA form, the CDR3 reads TGTGCCAGTAGTATAGACCCAGGGACACCAGAGACCCAGTACTTC. This gives the protein CASSIDPGTPETQYF.

The gene calls are TRBV5-1 and TRBJ1-4; D might be TRBD1 (5 bases). This CDR3 region has 16 residues. Looked up from germline, CDR1 is SGHRS and CDR2 is YFSETQ. V lost 4 bases and J lost 3, with 16 bases in between. This CDR3 reads CASSMGRALSNEKLFF. The CDR3 nucleotides are TGCGCCAGCAGCATGGGACGGGCGCTCTCTAATGAAAAACTGTTTTTT.

This clone was counted once. The rearrangement uses TRBV30 and TRBJ1-3, with a possible D match to TRBD1 (5 bases). V was cut by 8 bases and J by 0 bases, with 14 bases left in between. CDR1 is GTSNPN and CDR2 is SVGIG in the germline V gene (reference sequence). This CDR3 is built from 14 residues. The CDR3, as DNA: TGTGCCGTACTGGGGCAGCTCTCTGGAAACACCATATATTTT. Its protein product is CAVLGQLSGNTIYF.

The chain links TRBV6-5 to TRBJ2-7; either TRBD1 or TRBD2 may fit D (5 bases each). CDR1 MNHEY and CDR2 SVGAGI come from the germline V gene. Between the trimmed V and J ends, which lost 7 bases and 6 bases, there was a span of 16 bases. The length of the CDR3 is 13 residues. The CDR3 DNA sequence: TGTGCCAGCACCTCGGGGAATAGGGGCGAGCAGTACTTC. This gives the protein CASTSGNRGEQYF.

The rearrangement links TRBV19 to TRBJ1-1; TRBD1 agrees at 7 bases. With 7 bases clipped from V and 4 bases from J, the junction kept 12 bases outside the gene matches. This CDR3 has 15 amino acids. Germline V gene data show CDR1 as LNHDA and CDR2 as SQIVND (reference sequence). The CDR3 sequence: CASNDREAFGTEAFF. As DNA, the CDR3 is TGTGCCAGTAATGACAGGGAAGCGTTCGGCACTGAAGCTTTCTTT. The full variable domain, in which reference TRBV19 and TRBJ1-1 provide the parts outside the CDR3, is DGGITQSPKYLFRKEGQNVTLSCEQNLNHDAMYWYRQDPGQGLRLIYYSQIVNDFQKGDIAEGYSVSREKKESFPLTVTSAQKNPTAFYLCASNDREAFGTEAFFGQGTRLTVV.

This rearrangement joins TRBV7-3 to TRBJ2-2; D remains unclear. This CDR3 spans 14 amino acids. Germline CDR1 reads SGHTA; CDR2 reads FQGTGA. Trimming stripped 5 bases from V and 7 bases from J, with 14 bases between. CDR3 DNA sequence: TGTGCCAGCAGCCGAACGATAGAGAACGGGGAGCTGTTTTTT. Protein product: CASSRTIENGELFF.

This chain connects TRBV13 to TRBJ1-3, with D unclear. The germline gives CDR1 PRHDT, CDR2 FYEKMQ (reference sequence). The CDR3 spans 17 residues. V lost 2 bases and J lost 0, with 14 bases in between. For the CDR3, the DNA is TGTGCCAGCAGCTTAAATTCTAGAAGCTCCTCTGGAAACACCATATATTTT. It specifies CASSLNSRSSSGNTIYF.

The chain links TRBV6-1 to TRBJ2-2, with 10 bases aligning to TRBD1. Germline V gene data show CDR1 as MNHNS and CDR2 as SASEGT. There are 15 residues in the CDR3. V shed 6 bases and J 6 bases; nucleotides not matched to a gene: 7. The CDR3 region is CASSKRTGGSGELFF. The CDR3 DNA sequence: TGTGCCAGCAGCAAACGGACAGGGGGGTCCGGGGAGCTGTTTTTT.

The chain is built from TRBV30 and TRBJ1-1; D call uncertain. The germline gives CDR1 GTSNPN, CDR2 SVGIG (reference sequence). The CDR3 loop spans 15 amino acids. V lost 0 bases, J lost 6 bases, and 17 bases lay in between. CDR3: CAWSVMARKVAEAFF. DNA of the CDR3: TGTGCCTGGAGTGTAATGGCCAGAAAAGTGGCTGAAGCTTTCTTT.

The J gene is TRBJ2-7, the V gene TRBV5-1; TRBD1 is a possible D gene (6 bases). Trimming pared 7 bases from V and 5 bases from J, leaving 19 bases between. Germline-derived CDR1 and CDR2 are SGHRS and YFSETQ. This CDR3 is built from 14 residues. The CDR3 is CASAGRGADDEQYF. The CDR3 nucleotides read TGCGCCAGCGCTGGCAGGGGAGCGGATGACGAGCAGTACTTC.

The gene calls are TRBV7-3 and TRBJ2-3; 13 nucleotides match TRBD2. CDR3 length equals 17 residues. Per the germline V gene, CDR1 is SGHTA and CDR2 is FQGTGA. The J segment lost 6 bases and the V segment lost 2 bases, leaving 8 bases of the junction unmatched. CDR3 residues: CASSLGGLAGVADTQYF. CDR3 DNA sequence: TGTGCCAGCAGCTTAGGAGGACTAGCGGGAGTGGCCGATACGCAGTATTTT. The full variable domain, with the rest looked up from reference TRBV7-3 and TRBJ2-3, is GAGVSQTPSNKVTEKGKYVELRCDPISGHTALYWYRQSLGQGPEFLIYFQGTGAADDSGLPNDRFFAVRPEGSVSTLKIQRTERGDSAVYLCASSLGGLAGVADTQYFGPGTRLTVL.